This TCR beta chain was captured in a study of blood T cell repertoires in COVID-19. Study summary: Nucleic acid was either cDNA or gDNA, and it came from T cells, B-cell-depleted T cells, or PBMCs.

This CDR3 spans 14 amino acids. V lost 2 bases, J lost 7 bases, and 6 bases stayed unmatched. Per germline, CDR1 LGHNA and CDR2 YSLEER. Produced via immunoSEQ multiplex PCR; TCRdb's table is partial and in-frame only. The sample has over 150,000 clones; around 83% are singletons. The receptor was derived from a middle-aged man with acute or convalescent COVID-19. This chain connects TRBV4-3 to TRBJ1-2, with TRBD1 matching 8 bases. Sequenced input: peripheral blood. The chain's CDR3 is CASSQLQGAVGYTF. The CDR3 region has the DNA TGCGCCAGCAGCCAACTCCAGGGGGCGGTTGGCTACACCTTC.